A single sample is the source of the 20 T cell receptor beta chains below, sequenced in a study of blood T cell repertoires in COVID-19. The method was immunoSEQ multiplex PCR; TCRdb's version includes in-frame clones alone and lacks a portion of them. Of around 420,000 clones listed, roughly 90% are singletons. The material sequenced was PBMCs or T cells enriched from blood (not recorded which). Source of these receptors: a woman in her thirties or forties with acute COVID-19.

The rearrangement joins TRBV11-2 to TRBJ1-1; D gene unclear. V gave up 5 bases and J gave up 0 bases, with 7 bases separating them. The CDR3 sequence is 13 residues long. Germline values: CDR1 SGHAT, CDR2 FQNNGV. The CDR3 sequence: CASSTAMNTEAFF. DNA for the CDR3: TGTGCCAGCAGCACCGCTATGAACACTGAAGCTTTCTTT.

The rearrangement joins TRBV5-1 to TRBJ2-3; 12 bases are shared with TRBD2. CDR1 is SGHRS and CDR2 is YFSETQ in the germline V gene. This CDR3 contains 16 residues. Losses at the gene ends were 4 bases for V and 4 bases for J; bases not matched to a gene: 7. The CDR3 DNA is TGCGCCAGCAGCCTGACTAGCGGGGGATTCTCAGATACGCAGTATTTT. This encodes CASSLTSGGFSDTQYF.

The V and J genes are TRBV10-2 and TRBJ1-6; D gene uncertain. The CDR3 extends over 16 amino acids. Trimming pared 4 bases from V and 0 bases from J, leaving 10 bases between. The V gene's germline CDR1 is WSHSY and CDR2 SAAADI. The CDR3 region has the DNA TGCGCCAGCAGTGTGAACAGACCCTCCTATAATTCACCCCTCCACTTT. It is translated as CASSVNRPSYNSPLHF.

The chain couples TRBV6-5 to TRBJ2-7, with D possibly TRBD2 on 6 matching bases. Germline lookup yields CDR1 MNHEY and CDR2 SVGAGI. V was clipped by 6 bases and J by 5 bases, with 14 bases between them. This CDR3 region has 13 residues. The CDR3 region has the DNA TGTGCCAGCAGCTTCGGGGGAACAAACGAGCAGTACTTC. Its protein is CASSFGGTNEQYF.

The V call is TRBV19, the J call TRBJ1-2; the D gene is possibly TRBD1 (5 bases). CDR1 LNHDA and CDR2 SQIVND come from the germline V gene (reference sequence). CDR3 length: 14 residues. V dropped 7 bases and J dropped 4 bases, with 16 bases sitting between them. In DNA form, the CDR3 reads TGTGCCAGTACGGCAGGGTCCTTACCCTATGGCTACACCTTC. Amino acids: CASTAGSLPYGYTF.

V usage is TRBV2 and J usage is TRBJ1-5; 8 nucleotides line up with TRBD1. This CDR3 comprises 17 residues. The trim removed 1 base at V and 1 base at J, leaving 6 bases unmatched. CDR1 and CDR2 (germline): SNHLY, FYNNEI. CDR3 loop: CASSEVDRALSNQPQHF. CDR3 bases: TGTGCCAGCAGTGAAGTGGACAGGGCCTTGAGCAATCAGCCCCAGCATTTT.

The count of this clone is one. The identical CDR3 is also encoded by other nucleotide sequences in the sample. The chain has TRBV10-2 and TRBJ1-2; a weak D match, TRBD1 (5 bases). Germline CDR1 is WSHSY and CDR2 is SAAADI. The CDR3 is made up of 12 amino acids. Trimming removed 3 bases at V and 4 bases at J, with 6 bases between. This CDR3 is CASSEDSYGYTF. The CDR3 DNA follows: TGCGCCAGCAGTGAAGACAGCTATGGCTACACCTTC.

The chain couples TRBV7-2 to TRBJ2-5; D is unclear. CDR3 length: 13 amino acids. The ends were cut back, 3 bases at V and 2 bases at J, with 7 bases in the middle. The germline gives CDR1 SGHTA, CDR2 FQGNSA. This CDR3 is CASSLTRQETQYF. The CDR3 coding sequence is TGTGCCAGCAGCTTGACGAGGCAAGAGACCCAGTACTTC.

The chain joins TRBV14 to TRBJ1-1, with 10 bases fitting TRBD1. J lost 4 bases, V lost 3 bases, and 5 bases had no gene match. This CDR3 comprises 15 residues. Germline V gene lookup returns CDR1 SGHDN and CDR2 FVKESK. CDR3 protein: CASSQIRDRGTEAFF. The DNA for the CDR3 is TGTGCCAGCAGCCAGATCCGGGACAGGGGCACTGAAGCTTTCTTT.

This clone has only one observation. The genes are TRBV2 and TRBJ2-4, with a tentative D call TRBD2 (5 bases). V dropped 3 bases and J dropped 3 bases, with 12 bases sitting between them. Germline V CDR1 and CDR2: SNHLY, FYNNEI. The CDR3 covers 15 residues. CDR3 DNA: TGTGCCAGCAGTGACGAGGGCGCGGGCAAAAACATTCAGTACTTC. It yields the protein CASSDEGAGKNIQYF.

The sample holds one count of this clone. J is TRBJ2-1 and V is TRBV5-1, with 9 bases lining up with TRBD2. Unmatched junction bases numbered 2, after V lost 2 bases and J lost 2 bases. Germline lookup yields CDR1 SGHRS and CDR2 YFSETQ. The CDR3 runs to 15 residues. CDR3 amino acids: CASSFGGGAYNEQFF. CDR3 nucleotides: TGCGCCAGCAGCTTTGGCGGGGGGGCCTACAATGAGCAGTTCTTC. Full variable domain (missing parts from reference TRBV5-1 and TRBJ2-1): KAGVTQTPRYLIKTRGQQVTLSCSPISGHRSVSWYQQTPGQGLQFLFEYFSETQRNKGNFPGRFSGRQFSNSRSEMNVSTLELGDSALYLCASSFGGGAYNEQFFGPGTRLTVL.

CDR3 loop: CASSLDLRNEQFF. The CDR3 DNA reads as TGTGCCAGCAGCTTGGACCTTCGGAATGAGCAGTTCTTC. The gene calls are TRBV5-6 and TRBJ2-1; D unresolved. CDR3 size: 13 residues. The V and J ends lost 0 bases and 7 bases respectively, with 8 bases between them. The germline gives CDR1 SGHDT, CDR2 YYEEEE.

This chain uses TRBV2 with TRBJ2-2; D gene uncertain. The germline V and J ends were trimmed by 3 bases and 2 bases, with 10 bases remaining between them. The CDR3 consists of 15 residues. Germline CDR1 and CDR2: SNHLY and FYNNEI. The CDR3 here is CASSDGIRNTGELFF. The CDR3 DNA follows: TGTGCCAGCAGTGATGGTATCAGAAACACCGGGGAGCTGTTTTTT.

The gene calls are TRBV7-9 and TRBJ2-5; the match to TRBD2 covers 7 bases. The germline V gene encodes CDR1 SEHNR and CDR2 FQNEAQ (reference sequence). After removal of 5 bases from V and 2 bases from J, the junction contained 8 bases not matched to a gene. CDR3 length: 15 amino acids. The chain's CDR3 is CASSRGEARQETQYF. The DNA of the CDR3 is TGTGCCAGCAGCCGGGGGGAGGCTAGACAAGAGACCCAGTACTTC.

This chain links TRBV7-2 with TRBJ1-5; the match to TRBD1 covers 9 bases. The CDR3 is 17 residues long. In germline, CDR1 is SGHTA, CDR2 FQGNSA. J was trimmed by 0 bases and V by 5 bases; bases with no gene match: 8. As DNA, the CDR3 is TGTGCCAGCAGCCCGGACAGGGGACGGGGTAGCAATCAGCCCCAGCATTTT. This gives the protein CASSPDRGRGSNQPQHF. The full variable domain, with the rest looked up from reference TRBV7-2 and TRBJ1-5, is GAGVSQSPSNKVTEKGKDVELRCDPISGHTALYWYRQSLGQGLEFLIYFQGNSAPDKSGLPSDRFSAERTGGSVSTLTIQRTQQEDSAVYLCASSPDRGRGSNQPQHFGDGTRLSIL.

In the case of this clone: Within the sample, other DNA sequences also encode this same CDR3. This chain links TRBV2 with TRBJ2-7, with 9 bases fitting TRBD2. Germline trimming cut 6 bases from V and 2 bases from J; bases unmatched to any gene: 2. The CDR3 is 13 residues long. Germline V CDR1 and CDR2: SNHLY, FYNNEI. As DNA, the CDR3 is TGTGCCAGCAGGGCGGGGGGGACCTACGAGCAGTACTTC. Protein: CASRAGGTYEQYF.

A note on this clone: Other DNA sequences in this specimen translate into the identical CDR3. The genes are TRBV6-5 and TRBJ2-7, with D possibly being TRBD2 (5 bases). V was cut by 8 bases and J by 0 bases, with 8 bases left in between. The V gene's germline CDR1 is MNHEY and CDR2 SVGAGI. CDR3 length: 12 residues. The CDR3: CASRGSSYEQYF. As DNA, the CDR3 is TGTGCCAGCCGAGGGTCCTCCTACGAGCAGTACTTC.

V and J are TRBV28 and TRBJ1-2, with no clear D. Looked up from germline, CDR1 is MDHEN and CDR2 is SYDVKM. V was shortened by 6 bases and J by 4 bases, with 18 bases between the two germline ends. This CDR3 spans 15 amino acids. The CDR3 sequence: CASSFLMGTSYGYTF. The CDR3 region has the DNA TGTGCCAGCAGCTTCCTAATGGGCACGAGCTATGGCTACACCTTC.

This chain links TRBV5-8 with TRBJ1-1, with D possibly matching TRBD1 (6 bases). Germline V gene data show CDR1 as SGHTS and CDR2 as YDEGEE. V was cut by 4 bases and J by 1 base, with 11 bases left in between. The CDR3 runs 14 residues. The DNA of the CDR3 is TGTGCCAGCAGCCCACAGGGTCCGAACACTGAAGCTTTCTTT. It translates to CASSPQGPNTEAFF.

The chain combines TRBV7-9 with TRBJ1-1; TRBD1 might be the D (6 bases). Trimming stripped 8 bases from V and 6 bases from J, with 16 bases between. This CDR3 has 13 residues. CDR1 and CDR2 from the germline V gene are SEHNR and FQNEAQ (reference sequence). CDR3 residues: CASRRGGRPEAFF. In DNA form, the CDR3 reads TGTGCCAGCCGAAGAGGGGGACGTCCTGAAGCTTTCTTT. Combining the CDR3 with reference TRBV7-9 and TRBJ1-1 gives the whole variable domain DTGVSQNPRHKITKRGQNVTFRCDPISEHNRLYWYRQTLGQGPEFLTYFQNEAQLEKSRLLSDRFSAERPKGSFSTLEIQRTEQGDSAMYLCASRRGGRPEAFFGQGTRLTVV.